The 25 T cell receptor beta chains below were found in one sample sequenced in a study of blood T cell repertoires in COVID-19. Sequenced by immunoSEQ multiplex PCR; TCRdb stores in-frame clones only, minus some. The sample carries about 280,000 clones, roughly 85% recorded once. Sequenced material: peripheral blood. These receptors were obtained from a woman aged 45-59 years who had recovered from COVID-19.

The CDR3 DNA reads as TGTGCCAGCAGCCGCAATCTAGGGGGCTTGGGAGATACGCAGTATTTT. It is translated as CASSRNLGGLGDTQYF. The V and J genes are TRBV14 and TRBJ2-3, with TRBD1 matching 7 bases. The trim removed 4 bases at V and 5 bases at J, leaving 12 bases unmatched. The CDR3 runs to 16 residues. CDR1 is SGHDN, CDR2 FVKESK, per germline.

The chain links TRBV2 to TRBJ1-5; no clear D gene. V lost 6 bases, J lost 3 bases, and 9 bases lay in between. Germline lookup yields CDR1 SNHLY and CDR2 FYNNEI. The CDR3 contains 13 residues. The CDR3 region has the DNA TGTGCCAGCAGCGTGGGCCCCAATCAGCCCCAGCATTTT. The encoded protein is CASSVGPNQPQHF. Together with reference TRBV2 and TRBJ1-5, the CDR3 gives the full variable domain: EPEVTQTPSHQVTQMGQEVILRCVPISNHLYFYWYRQILGQKVEFLVSFYNNEISEKSEIFDDQFSVERPDGSNFTLKIRSTKLEDSAMYFCASSVGPNQPQHFGDGTRLSIL.

The chain links TRBV19 to TRBJ2-2, with TRBD1 matching over 10 bases. Germline CDR1 reads LNHDA; CDR2 reads SQIVND (reference sequence). The junction had 1 base not matched to a gene; V was cut back by 8 bases and J by 1 base. CDR3 length equals 14 residues. CDR3 coding DNA: TGTGCCAGTCGGGACAGGGGGAACACCGGGGAGCTGTTTTTT. This translates into CASRDRGNTGELFF.

CDR3 protein: CASSLSSSGHSYNEQFF. The CDR3 DNA sequence: TGTGCCAGCAGCCTTTCAAGTAGCGGGCACTCCTACAATGAGCAGTTCTTC. The rearrangement links TRBV7-3 to TRBJ2-1; 7 bases are shared with TRBD2. Per the germline V gene, CDR1 is SGHTA and CDR2 is FQGTGA. The trim removed 5 bases at V and 0 bases at J, leaving 10 bases unmatched. The CDR3 length is 17 residues.

The chain carries TRBV19 and TRBJ2-6; D perhaps matches TRBD1 (5 bases). From germline, CDR1 is LNHDA and CDR2 SQIVND (reference sequence). V lost 7 bases and J lost 0, with 13 bases in between. The CDR3 contains 16 residues. The CDR3 loop is CASTRQGLSGANVLTF. The CDR3 DNA follows: TGTGCCAGTACGAGGCAGGGCCTCTCTGGGGCCAACGTCCTGACTTTC. The whole variable domain, filled in from reference TRBV19 and TRBJ2-6, reads DGGITQSPKYLFRKEGQNVTLSCEQNLNHDAMYWYRQDPGQGLRLIYYSQIVNDFQKGDIAEGYSVSREKKESFPLTVTSAQKNPTAFYLCASTRQGLSGANVLTFGAGSRLTVL.

This clone came up a few times. This chain links TRBV27 with TRBJ1-1; TRBD1 agrees at 8 bases. Germline assignment: CDR1 MNHEY and CDR2 SMNVEV (reference sequence). This CDR3 contains 13 residues. CDR3 loop: CATQTGVNTEAFF. CDR3 nucleotides: TGTGCTACTCAGACAGGGGTTAACACTGAAGCTTTCTTT.

The chain is built from TRBV19 and TRBJ2-7; D is possibly TRBD2 (6 bases). The CDR3 length is 14 residues. V lost 3 bases and J 8 bases, leaving 17 bases between the germline ends. The germline V gene has CDR1 LNHDA and CDR2 SQIVND (reference sequence). CDR3 sequence: CASSIGGRKEKQYF. CDR3 nucleotides: TGTGCCAGTAGTATCGGAGGGAGGAAGGAGAAGCAGTACTTC.

This clone was counted between two and nine times. The CDR3 loop reads CASSPPAVNYSYEQYF. CDR3 in DNA: TGTGCCAGCAGCCCCCCAGCCGTGAACTACTCCTACGAGCAGTACTTC. The gene calls are TRBV14 and TRBJ2-7; D remains unclear. Germline V gene lookup returns CDR1 SGHDN and CDR2 FVKESK. This CDR3 contains 16 residues. V was trimmed by 4 bases and J by 0 bases, leaving 16 bases between them.

The V and J genes are TRBV5-4 and TRBJ2-7; perhaps TRBD2 as D (6 bases). Germline V gene lookup returns CDR1 SGHNT and CDR2 YYREEE (reference sequence). There are 15 residues in the CDR3. V lost 10 bases and J lost 1, with 21 bases in between. CDR3 protein: CARPRAGPYSYEQYF. DNA of the CDR3: TGTGCCCGCCCGAGAGCGGGCCCATATTCCTACGAGCAGTACTTC.

This chain uses TRBV28 with TRBJ2-7; no clear D. The germline V gene encodes CDR1 MDHEN and CDR2 SYDVKM. The germline V and J ends were trimmed by 2 bases and 2 bases, with 10 bases remaining between them. The CDR3 has 14 residues. In nucleotides, the CDR3 is TGTGCCAGCAGTTTACGCAGTGCCACCTACGAGCAGTACTTC. This sequence encodes CASSLRSATYEQYF.

The chain is built from TRBV7-2 and TRBJ1-2, with D maybe TRBD1 (6 bases). The CDR3 has 14 amino acids. Germline CDR1 and CDR2: SGHTA and FQGNSA. With 6 bases removed from V and 0 bases from J, the gap between germline ends came to 11 bases. The CDR3 protein is CASRQGSSNYGYTF. The DNA for the CDR3 is TGTGCCAGCAGACAGGGATCGTCTAACTATGGCTACACCTTC.

The chain joins TRBV5-6 to TRBJ2-5; TRBD2 matches at 11 bases. Germline V gene data show CDR1 as SGHDT and CDR2 as YYEEEE. V lost 1 base and J lost 4; bases outside the gene matches: 3. The CDR3 has 15 residues. The CDR3 nucleotides read TGTGCCAGCAGCTTGCGGCTAGCGGGAGGAGAGACCCAGTACTTC. Its translation: CASSLRLAGGETQYF.

The gene calls are TRBV3-1 (or the pseudogene TRBV3-2) and TRBJ1-5, with a tentative D call TRBD1 (5 bases). V was shortened by 5 bases and J by 0 bases, with 32 bases between the two germline ends. CDR3 length: 22 amino acids. From germline, CDR1 is LGHDT and CDR2 YNNKEL (reference sequence). CDR3 loop: CASSYSARAGPELSVSNQPQHF. The DNA for the CDR3 is TGTGCCAGCAGCTACAGTGCCCGTGCGGGACCGGAATTATCGGTTAGCAATCAGCCCCAGCATTTT.

This clone was observed once. The rearrangement joins TRBV24-1 to TRBJ2-5; 7 positions agree with TRBD2. The V and J ends lost 9 bases and 7 bases, in that order; junction bases with no gene match: 13. This CDR3 is 14 amino acids long. The germline CDR1 and CDR2 sequences are KGHDR and SFDVKD. The CDR3 sequence: CATEAREAKGTQYF. CDR3 DNA: TGTGCCACCGAAGCACGGGAGGCCAAGGGGACCCAGTACTTC.

V usage is TRBV18 and J usage is TRBJ2-7; possibly TRBD1 for D (6 bases). Looked up from germline, CDR1 is KGHSH and CDR2 is LQKENI. The V end was cut by 0 bases, the J end by 2 bases, with 11 bases between. This CDR3 comprises 15 residues. As DNA, the CDR3 is TGTGCCAGCTCACCACCGAGCCAGGGGACCTACGAGCAGTACTTC. This sequence encodes CASSPPSQGTYEQYF.

The chain recombines TRBV4-2 with TRBJ2-7; 8 bases are a match to TRBD2. CDR1 and CDR2 from the germline V gene are LGHNA and YNFKEQ. The CDR3 length is 16 residues. The trim removed 4 bases at V and 0 bases at J, leaving 8 bases unmatched. In DNA, the CDR3 is TGTGCCAGCAGCCGCGACCCGGGGGGGGACTCCTACGAGCAGTACTTC. Amino acids: CASSRDPGGDSYEQYF.

The V gene is TRBV29-1, the J gene TRBJ2-4, with D possibly TRBD2 on 5 matching bases. CDR3 length equals 16 residues. The germline V and J ends were trimmed by 3 bases and 4 bases, with 19 bases remaining between them. Germline assignment: CDR1 SQVTM and CDR2 ANQGSEA. The CDR3 sequence: CSVEALNLLGKNIQYF. For the CDR3, the DNA is TGCAGCGTTGAGGCCCTCAATCTACTAGGGAAAAACATTCAGTACTTC.

The chain joins TRBV6-2 or TRBV6-3 to TRBJ2-7, with a weak D call TRBD1 (5 bases). The V gene lost 2 bases and the J gene lost 2 bases, with 13 bases spanning the gap. Germline V CDR1 and CDR2: MNHEY, SVGEGT. This CDR3 is built from 15 residues. The CDR3 DNA is TGTGCCAGCAGTTACGGCTGGGGCCCAGCCTACGAGCAGTACTTC. Translation gives CASSYGWGPAYEQYF.

The V call is TRBV9, the J call TRBJ2-6, with D possibly matching TRBD2 (6 bases). The germline V gene has CDR1 SGDLS and CDR2 YYNGEE. Trimming left V 4 bases short and J 0 bases short, with 14 bases between. There are 17 residues in the CDR3. The CDR3 bases are TGTGCCAGCAGCAGGGGACTCACCACCTCTGGGGCCAACGTCCTGACTTTC. It specifies CASSRGLTTSGANVLTF.

The rearrangement links TRBV7-2 to TRBJ2-7; 11 bases are a match to TRBD2. The germline gives CDR1 SGHTA, CDR2 FQGNSA. The junction had 4 bases not matched to a gene; V was cut back by 5 bases and J by 4 bases. CDR3 length equals 14 residues. The CDR3 reads CASSGTSGGYEQYF. The CDR3 DNA is TGTGCCAGCAGCGGAACTAGCGGGGGATACGAGCAGTACTTC.

The chain couples TRBV30 to TRBJ1-2; 8 bases fit TRBD1. The CDR3 sequence is 14 residues long. V shed 5 bases and J 8 bases; nucleotides not matched to a gene: 13. Germline V gives CDR1 GTSNPN, CDR2 SVGIG (reference sequence). CDR3 DNA sequence: TGTGCCTGGGGAAAAAGAACAGGGGGATGGGGCTACACCTTC. This sequence encodes CAWGKRTGGWGYTF. Together with reference TRBV30 and TRBJ1-2, the CDR3 gives the full variable domain: SQTIHQWPATLVQPVGSPLSLECTVEGTSNPNLYWYRQAAGRGLQLLFYSVGIGQISSEVPQNLSASRPQDRQFILSSKKLLLSDSGFYLCAWGKRTGGWGYTFGSGTRLTVV.

The rearrangement joins TRBV7-9 to TRBJ1-1; weak D call: TRBD1 (5 bases). Germline V gene sequence: CDR1 SEHNR, CDR2 FQNEAQ (reference sequence). Trimming left V 5 bases short and J 0 bases short, with 13 bases between. The CDR3 loop spans 15 amino acids. The CDR3 DNA reads TGTGCCAGCAGCCCGCGACAGAGAATGAACACTGAAGCTTTCTTT. Translated, it gives CASSPRQRMNTEAFF.

The gene calls are TRBV27 and TRBJ2-2; TRBD2 matches at 12 bases. Looked up from germline, CDR1 is MNHEY and CDR2 is SMNVEV (reference sequence). The ends lost 1 base at V and 10 bases at J; junction bases unmatched: 7. CDR3 size: 16 residues. CDR3 loop: CASSLWLAGGPVELFF. The CDR3 bases are TGTGCCAGCAGTTTATGGCTAGCGGGAGGGCCGGTGGAGCTGTTTTTT.

J is TRBJ1-2 and V is TRBV6-5; 11 nucleotides line up with TRBD1. The CDR3 loop spans 13 amino acids. Losses at the gene ends were 6 bases for V and 5 bases for J; bases not matched to a gene: 2. From germline, CDR1 is MNHEY and CDR2 SVGAGI. The CDR3 bases are TGTGCCAGCAGCCGGGACAGGGGGTATGGCTACACCTTC. Its protein product is CASSRDRGYGYTF.

Only a few counts were recorded for this clone. The genes are TRBV21-1 and TRBJ1-5. TRBV21-1 is reported as a pseudogene. The CDR3 has 15 residues. CDR3 in DNA: TGTGCCAGCAGCCGCGGGTCCAGGCGTCATCAGCCCCAGCATTTT. Translated: CASSRGSRRHQPQHF.